This TCR beta chain appears in the sequencing data of a study of vaccination and CD4 T cells after COVID-19. Across the whole study: Post-COVID specimens were obtained a median 101 days after diagnosis (range 35 to 161).

An Oncomine TCR Beta short-read assay was used to sequence the DNA from cultured CD4+ T cells. A single record per CDR3 protein comes from TCRdb applying MiXCR to the PCR reads. The sample holds 13,000 or so distinct CDR3 sequences, 79% seen once. Indicated treatment: roughly ten-day PBMC culture with coronavirus spike peptide pools or control peptides (ViraFEST assay). ViraFEST enlarged antigen-specific T cell populations with peptide pools and afterwards sequenced TCRs. Note on this clonotype: Its antigen is unidentified.

Trimming left V 4 bases short and J 0 bases short, with 8 bases between. The CDR3 sequence is 14 residues long. Germline CDR1 LNHNV, CDR2 YYDKDF (reference sequence). This TCR was sampled from a human donor who had recovered from COVID-19. The chain recombines TRBV15 with TRBJ2-3; D is uncertain. Sequencing used CD4+ T cells from blood, cultured in vitro. The CDR3 coding sequence is TGTGCCACCAGCACCAGGATCAGCACAGATACGCAGTATTTT. It is translated as CATSTRISTDTQYF.